This T cell receptor beta chain was profiled in a study of beta chain features in type 1 diabetes. Whole-study results and caveats: Shortening of TCRB CDR3s, moderate but significant, appeared in all four CD4+ subsets of Type 1 diabetes patients.

This CDR3 contains 15 residues. V lost 3 bases to trimming and J lost 5 bases; unmatched junction nucleotides: 6. CDR1 SGHRS and CDR2 YFSETQ come from the germline V gene. To note about this clone: Its matching antigen is unknown.

There was one heparinised blood draw per donor, averaging roughly 110 mL. CD4+ cells of the naive, central memory, regulatory and stem cell-like memory types were sorted via CD45RO/CCR7/CD25/CD127/CD95/CD27. Reverse transcribing all isolated RNA meant expressed TCRB transcripts were sequenced. Sequenced naive, central memory and regulatory T cell samples produced an average of about 3.9 million reads. The data were produced by immunoSEQ multiplex PCR, yet TCRdb's version contains in-frame clones alone and is incomplete. The sample contains 300,000 to 450,000 clones, 20% of which appear only once. This sequence was found in a woman in her late teens or twenties in good health. The chain links TRBV5-1 to TRBJ2-3; TRBD2 agrees at 10 bases. Sequencing used naive CD4+ T cells from blood. The CDR3 DNA follows: TGCGCCAGCAGCTGGACAACTAGCGGGGAAGATACGCAGTATTTT. Protein: CASSWTTSGEDTQYF.